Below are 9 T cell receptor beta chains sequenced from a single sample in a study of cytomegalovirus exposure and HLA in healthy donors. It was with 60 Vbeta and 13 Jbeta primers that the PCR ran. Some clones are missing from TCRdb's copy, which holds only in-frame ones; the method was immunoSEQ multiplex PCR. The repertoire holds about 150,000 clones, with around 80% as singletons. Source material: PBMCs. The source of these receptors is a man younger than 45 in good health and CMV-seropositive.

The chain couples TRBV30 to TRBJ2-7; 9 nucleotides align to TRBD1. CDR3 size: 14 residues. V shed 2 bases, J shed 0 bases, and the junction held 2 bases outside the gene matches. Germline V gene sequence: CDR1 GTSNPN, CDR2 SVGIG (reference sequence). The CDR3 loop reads CAWSRDRVSYEQYF. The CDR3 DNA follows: TGTGCCTGGAGTCGGGACAGGGTCTCCTACGAGCAGTACTTC.

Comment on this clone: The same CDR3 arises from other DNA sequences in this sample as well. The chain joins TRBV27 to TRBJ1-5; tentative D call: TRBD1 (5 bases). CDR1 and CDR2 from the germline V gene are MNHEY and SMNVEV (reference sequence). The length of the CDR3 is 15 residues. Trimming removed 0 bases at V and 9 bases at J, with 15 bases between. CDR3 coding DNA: TGTGCCAGCAGTTTATCGGGTGTGGGGGGGAGGCCCCAGCATTTT. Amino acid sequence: CASSLSGVGGRPQHF.

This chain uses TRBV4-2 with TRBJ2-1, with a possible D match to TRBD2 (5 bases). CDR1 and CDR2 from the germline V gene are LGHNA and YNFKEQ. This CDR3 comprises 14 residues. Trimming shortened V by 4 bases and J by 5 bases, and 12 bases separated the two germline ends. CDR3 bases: TGTGCCAGCAGCCCCCCCGAGCGGCACAATGAGCAGTTCTTC. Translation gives CASSPPERHNEQFF.

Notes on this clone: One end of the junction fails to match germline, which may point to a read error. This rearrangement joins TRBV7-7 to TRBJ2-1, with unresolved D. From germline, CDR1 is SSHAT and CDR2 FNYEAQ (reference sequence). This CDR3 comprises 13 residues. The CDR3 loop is CASSRSSFDEQFF. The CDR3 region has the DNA TGTGCTAGCAGCCGAAGCTCGTTCGATGAGCAGTTCTTC.

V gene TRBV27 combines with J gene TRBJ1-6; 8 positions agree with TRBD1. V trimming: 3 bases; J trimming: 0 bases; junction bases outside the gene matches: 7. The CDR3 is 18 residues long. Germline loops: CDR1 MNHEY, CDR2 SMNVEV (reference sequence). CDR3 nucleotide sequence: TGTGCCAGCAGTTTGAGGGGACAGGTTAGCTCCTATAATTCACCCCTCCACTTT. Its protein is CASSLRGQVSSYNSPLHF.

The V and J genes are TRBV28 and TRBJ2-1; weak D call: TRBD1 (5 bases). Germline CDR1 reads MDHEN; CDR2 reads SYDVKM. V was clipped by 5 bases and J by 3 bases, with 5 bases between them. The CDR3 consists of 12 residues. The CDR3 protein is CASSDSYNEQFF. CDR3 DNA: TGTGCCAGCAGTGACAGCTACAATGAGCAGTTCTTC.

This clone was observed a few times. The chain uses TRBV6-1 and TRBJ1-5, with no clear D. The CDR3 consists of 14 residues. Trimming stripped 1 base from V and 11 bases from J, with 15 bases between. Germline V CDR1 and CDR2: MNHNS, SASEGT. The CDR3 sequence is CASSEGSSGMTQHF. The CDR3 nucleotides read TGTGCCAGCAGTGAAGGGTCCAGTGGTATGACCCAGCATTTT.

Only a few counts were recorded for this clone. CDR3 nucleotide sequence: TGTGCCAGCAGCTTTGGGGGGGTGAACACTGAAGCTTTCTTT. This encodes CASSFGGVNTEAFF. The chain has TRBV7-9 and TRBJ1-1; the D gene is possibly TRBD1 (5 bases). This CDR3 comprises 14 residues. The V end lost 3 bases, the J end lost 0 bases, and 8 bases lay between the germline ends. Per the germline V gene, CDR1 is SEHNR and CDR2 is FQNEAQ (reference sequence).

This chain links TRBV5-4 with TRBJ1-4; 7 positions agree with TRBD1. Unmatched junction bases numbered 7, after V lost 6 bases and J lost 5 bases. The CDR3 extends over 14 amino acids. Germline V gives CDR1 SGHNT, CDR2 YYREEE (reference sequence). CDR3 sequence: CASKQGLENEKLFF. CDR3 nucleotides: TGTGCCAGCAAACAGGGGCTGGAAAATGAAAAACTGTTTTTT.